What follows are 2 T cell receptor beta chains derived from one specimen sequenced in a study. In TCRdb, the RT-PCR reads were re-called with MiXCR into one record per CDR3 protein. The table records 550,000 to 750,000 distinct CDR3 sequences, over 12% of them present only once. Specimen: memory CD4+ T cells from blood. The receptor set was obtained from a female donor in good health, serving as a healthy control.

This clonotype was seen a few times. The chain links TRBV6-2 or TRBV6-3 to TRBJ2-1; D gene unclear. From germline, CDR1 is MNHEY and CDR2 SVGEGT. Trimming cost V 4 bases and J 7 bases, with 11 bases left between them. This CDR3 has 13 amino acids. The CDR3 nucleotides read TGTGCCAGCAGTTCCTCAATTATGAATGAGCAGTTCTTC. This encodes CASSSSIMNEQFF.

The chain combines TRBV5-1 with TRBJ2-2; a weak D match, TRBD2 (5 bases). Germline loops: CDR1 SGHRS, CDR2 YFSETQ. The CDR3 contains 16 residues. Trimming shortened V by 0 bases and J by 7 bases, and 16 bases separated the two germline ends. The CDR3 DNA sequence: TGCGCCAGCAGCTTGGAACTAGGAGTCGTGGGCGGGGAGCTGTTTTTT. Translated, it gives CASSLELGVVGGELFF.